Following are 18 T cell receptor beta chains from one sample sequenced in a study of metastatic and nonmetastatic thyroid tumors. Using MiXCR, TCRdb reanalyzed the PCR reads. This sample has 7,000 to 9,500 clones; over 12% occur once, and the top ten carry around 5.7%. Each patient came to thyroid surgery without any prior treatment (of any kind). The sample was blood. The receptors were gathered from a female donor with papillary thyroid cancer or a benign thyroid nodule (not recorded which). Some clones in this sample may be carry-over from other donors' samples.

The count of this clone is one. This may arise from a read error, as a much more abundant clone is one base away. In this CDR3 the conserved last residue, phenylalanine or tryptophan, is missing, so a read error is likely. Within the sample, other DNA sequences also encode this same CDR3. The rearrangement uses TRBV11-1 and TRBJ2-3; D not certain. CDR1 and CDR2 (germline): SGHAT, FQDESV (reference sequence). This CDR3 is 16 amino acids long. V was shortened by 4 bases and J by 3 bases, with 17 bases between the two germline ends. CDR3 in amino acids: CASSSGSLAGTDTQYS. The CDR3 DNA is TGTGCCAGCAGCTCCGGTTCGTTAGCTGGAACAGATACGCAGTATTCT.

A few counts support this clone. A much larger clone sits a single nucleotide away, making a read error possible. Other DNA sequences within the sample encode an identical CDR3. V gene TRBV30 combines with J gene TRBJ1-2; tentative D call: TRBD1 (6 bases). With 7 bases removed from V and 0 bases from J, the gap between germline ends came to 24 bases. The CDR3 contains 17 residues. Germline V gene sequence: CDR1 GTSNPN, CDR2 SVGIG (reference sequence). In nucleotides, the CDR3 is TGTGCCTCCGTTCCTTCTGAGGGGGATGTAGCTAACTATGGCTACACCTTC. Protein: CASVPSEGDVANYGYTF.

This clone counts as medium-sized. The gene calls are TRBV10-2 and TRBJ2-2; 8 nucleotides line up with TRBD1. CDR1 is WSHSY, CDR2 SAAADI, per germline. This CDR3 comprises 14 residues. V gave up 6 bases and J gave up 4 bases; unmatched junction bases: 4. The CDR3 loop reads CASSRDRRTGELFF. CDR3 nucleotide sequence: TGCGCCAGCAGCCGGGACAGGCGCACCGGGGAGCTGTTTTTT.

By share of the sample, this clone is medium-sized. The chain employs TRBV7-2 and TRBJ2-5; 11 nucleotides align to TRBD2. CDR1 is SGHTA, CDR2 FQGNSA, per germline. The length of the CDR3 is 15 residues. With 5 bases clipped from V and 4 bases from J, the junction kept 6 bases outside the gene matches. The CDR3 protein is CASSHSGGALETQYF. Here the CDR3 DNA reads TGTGCCAGCAGCCATAGCGGGGGGGCCCTAGAGACCCAGTACTTC. Looking up the rest from reference TRBV7-2 and TRBJ2-5 gives the full variable domain: GAGVSQSPSNKVTEKGKDVELRCDPISGHTALYWYRQSLGQGLEFLIYFQGNSAPDKSGLPSDRFSAERTGGSVSTLTIQRTQQEDSAVYLCASSHSGGALETQYFGPGTRLLVL.

This clone is termed medium-sized. The chain carries TRBV6-5 and TRBJ2-7; no clear D. The CDR3 length is 13 residues. Germline CDR1 reads MNHEY; CDR2 reads SVGAGI. V gave up 0 bases and J gave up 6 bases, with 9 bases separating them. The CDR3 region has the DNA TGTGCCAGCAGTTACTCGATCGTCGGCGAGCAGTACTTC. Its translation: CASSYSIVGEQYF.

The V and J genes are TRBV6-4 and TRBJ1-6, with 7 bases that match TRBD1. This CDR3 is built from 14 residues. Germline V gene lookup returns CDR1 MRHNA and CDR2 SNTAGT. V trimming: 0 bases; J trimming: 7 bases; junction bases outside the gene matches: 0. CDR3 loop: CASSDSGGNSPLHF. The CDR3 nucleotides read TGTGCCAGCAGTGACTCAGGGGGCAATTCACCCCTCCACTTT.

This clone qualifies as medium-sized. The chain couples TRBV19 to TRBJ2-6; D remains ambiguous. Trimming stripped 1 base from V and 0 bases from J, with 1 base between. Germline V gives CDR1 LNHDA, CDR2 SQIVND (reference sequence). CDR3 length: 14 amino acids. CDR3 sequence: CASSIASGANVLTF. The CDR3 DNA follows: TGTGCCAGTAGTATAGCCTCTGGGGCCAACGTCCTGACTTTC.

This chain links TRBV28 with TRBJ2-7, with no clear D. From germline, CDR1 is MDHEN and CDR2 SYDVKM. The CDR3 totals 12 residues. Trimming took 8 bases from V and 7 from J, leaving 15 bases between them. This CDR3 reads CASGSPFGEQYF. For the CDR3, the DNA is TGTGCCAGCGGTTCCCCCTTTGGGGAGCAGTACTTC.

This clone was counted ten times or more. The chain recombines TRBV3-1 with TRBJ2-3, with D perhaps TRBD2 (6 bases). Germline CDR1 reads LGHDT; CDR2 reads YNNKEL (reference sequence). The CDR3 covers 16 residues. The V and J ends lost 0 bases and 4 bases respectively, with 14 bases between them. For the CDR3, the DNA is TGTGCCAGCAGCCAAGATATGGCGGGAATGGCAGATACGCAGTATTTT. Translated, it gives CASSQDMAGMADTQYF.

The table lists this clone with a few counts. The chain combines TRBV2 with TRBJ1-6; D is unclear. The germline gives CDR1 SNHLY, CDR2 FYNNEI. The CDR3 spans 11 residues. With 6 bases removed from V and 10 bases from J, the gap between germline ends came to 7 bases. CDR3 sequence reads: CASRVDSPLHF. CDR3 bases: TGTGCCAGCAGGGTTGACTCACCCCTCCACTTT.

This clone is labeled as medium-sized (0.01 to 0.1%). J is TRBJ2-3 and V is TRBV5-1, with TRBD1 matching 7 bases. The CDR3 is made up of 14 amino acids. Germline V CDR1 and CDR2: SGHRS, YFSETQ. With V trimmed by 4 bases and J by 2 bases, 4 bases remained unmatched. CDR3 sequence: CASSRDRITDTQYF. Here the CDR3 DNA reads TGCGCCAGCAGCCGGGACAGAATCACAGATACGCAGTATTTT.

This clone was seen many times. DNA for the CDR3: TGTGCCAGCAGCTCCGGGCTCTGGGCTGGGGCCAACGTCCTGACTTTC. Protein: CASSSGLWAGANVLTF. The chain carries TRBV11-1 and TRBJ2-6; unclear D gene. V was shortened by 4 bases and J by 2 bases, with 12 bases between the two germline ends. The CDR3 contains 16 residues. Germline values: CDR1 SGHAT, CDR2 FQDESV (reference sequence).

Of note for this clone: One end of the junction varies from germline; a read error may be responsible. The gene calls are TRBV4-3 and TRBJ2-7; D gene unclear. Germline CDR1 LGHNA, CDR2 YSLEER. This CDR3 is built from 15 residues. The CDR3 coding sequence is TGCGCCAGCAGCCAAGCTGCGGAGAGCTCCTATGAGCAGTACTTC. Protein sequence: CASSQAAESSYEQYF.

On this clone: Sequence at one end of the junction differs from germline and may be a read error. This sequence joins TRBV11-2 and TRBJ2-2, with D possibly being TRBD2 (6 bases). This CDR3 has 16 residues. Germline loops: CDR1 SGHAT, CDR2 FQNNGV. CDR3 nucleotides: TGCGCCCGCAGCTCGCCGACTAGAATGGACGCCGGGGAGCTGTTTTTT. Amino acid sequence: CARSSPTRMDAGELFF.

This clone is medium-sized (0.01 to 0.1%) in the sample. This sequence joins TRBV19 and TRBJ2-7; D is uncertain. From germline, CDR1 is LNHDA and CDR2 SQIVND (reference sequence). Trimming left V 5 bases short and J 4 bases short, with 12 bases between. The CDR3 is 13 residues long. The CDR3 DNA follows: TGTGCCAGTAGTCACGCCGAAGGGTACGAGCAGTACTTC. It yields the protein CASSHAEGYEQYF.

As to this clone: The germline gene is not matched at one end of the junction; a read error may be the cause. The chain is built from TRBV7-2 and TRBJ2-5, with TRBD2 identical over 7 bases. This CDR3 spans 17 amino acids. Germline V lookup: CDR1 SGHTA, CDR2 FQGNSA. The DNA for the CDR3 is TGTGCCAGCAGCTTGGGCCGGGGGGTGGTGAGGTACAATGAGCAGTTCTTT. Translating gives CASSLGRGVVRYNEQFF.

This clone is medium-sized (0.01 to 0.1%) in the sample. The DNA for the CDR3 is TGTGCCAGTAGTATGATACCCTTAGGGCAGCCCCAGCATTTT. Amino acids: CASSMIPLGQPQHF. V usage is TRBV19 and J usage is TRBJ1-5, with D unresolved. The CDR3 totals 14 residues. V was pared by 3 bases and J by 7 bases, with 13 bases between. CDR1 is LNHDA and CDR2 is SQIVND in the germline V gene (reference sequence).

The chain uses TRBV28 and TRBJ1-2; 7 nucleotides agree with TRBD1. This CDR3 comprises 12 residues. CDR1 and CDR2 (germline): MDHEN, SYDVKM. Trimming cost V 7 bases and J 7 bases; bases outside gene matches: 6. The chain's CDR3 is CASTSQGTGYTF. CDR3 nucleotides: TGTGCCAGCACCTCACAGGGGACTGGCTACACCTTC.